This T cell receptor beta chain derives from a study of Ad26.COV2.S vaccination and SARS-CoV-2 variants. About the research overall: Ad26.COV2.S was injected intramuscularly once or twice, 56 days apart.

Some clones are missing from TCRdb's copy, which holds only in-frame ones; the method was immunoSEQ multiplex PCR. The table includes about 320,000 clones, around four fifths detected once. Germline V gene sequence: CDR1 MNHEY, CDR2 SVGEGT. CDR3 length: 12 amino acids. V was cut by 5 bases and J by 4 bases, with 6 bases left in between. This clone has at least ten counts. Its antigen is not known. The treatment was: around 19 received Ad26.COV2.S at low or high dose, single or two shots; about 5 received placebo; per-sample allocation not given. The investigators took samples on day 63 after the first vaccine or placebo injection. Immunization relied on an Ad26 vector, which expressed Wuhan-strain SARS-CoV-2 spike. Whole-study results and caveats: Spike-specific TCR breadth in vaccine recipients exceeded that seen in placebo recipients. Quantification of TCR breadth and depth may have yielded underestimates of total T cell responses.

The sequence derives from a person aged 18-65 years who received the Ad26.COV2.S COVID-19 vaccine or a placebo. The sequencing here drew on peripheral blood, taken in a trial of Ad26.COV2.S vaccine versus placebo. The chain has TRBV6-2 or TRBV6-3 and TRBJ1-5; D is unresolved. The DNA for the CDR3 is TGTGCCAGCAGTCCAAGAAATCAGCCCCAGCATTTT. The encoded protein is CASSPRNQPQHF.